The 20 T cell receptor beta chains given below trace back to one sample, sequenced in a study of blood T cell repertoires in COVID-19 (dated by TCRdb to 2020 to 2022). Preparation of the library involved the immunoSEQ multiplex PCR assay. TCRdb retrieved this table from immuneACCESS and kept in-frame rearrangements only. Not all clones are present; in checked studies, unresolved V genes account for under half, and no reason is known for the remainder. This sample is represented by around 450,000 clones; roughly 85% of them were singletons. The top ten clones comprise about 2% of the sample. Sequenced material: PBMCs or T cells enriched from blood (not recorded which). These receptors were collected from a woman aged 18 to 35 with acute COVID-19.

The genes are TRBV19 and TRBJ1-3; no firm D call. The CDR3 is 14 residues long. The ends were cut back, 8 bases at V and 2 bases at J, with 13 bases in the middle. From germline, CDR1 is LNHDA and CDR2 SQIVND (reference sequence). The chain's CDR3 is CASQLAGTGNTIYF. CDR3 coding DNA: TGTGCCAGTCAGCTCGCGGGGACTGGAAACACCATATATTTT.

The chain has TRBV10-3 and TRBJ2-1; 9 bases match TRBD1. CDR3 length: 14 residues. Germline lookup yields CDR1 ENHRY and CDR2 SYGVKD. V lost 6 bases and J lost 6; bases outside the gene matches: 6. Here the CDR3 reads CAISGGQGSNEQFF. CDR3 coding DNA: TGTGCCATCAGCGGGGGACAGGGCAGCAATGAGCAGTTCTTC.

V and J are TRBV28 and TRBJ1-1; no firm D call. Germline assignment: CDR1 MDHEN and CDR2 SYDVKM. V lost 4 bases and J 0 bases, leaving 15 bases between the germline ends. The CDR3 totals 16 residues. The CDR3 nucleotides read TGTGCCAGCAGTTCTCCCACACCGAACATGAACACTGAAGCTTTCTTT. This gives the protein CASSSPTPNMNTEAFF.

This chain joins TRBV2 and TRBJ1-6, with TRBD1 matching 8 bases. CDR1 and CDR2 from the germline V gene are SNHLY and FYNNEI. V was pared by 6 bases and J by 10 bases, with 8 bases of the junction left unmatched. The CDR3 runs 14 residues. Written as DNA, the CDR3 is TGTGCCAGCAGCATGGACAGGGAAGGATCACCCCTCCACTTT. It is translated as CASSMDREGSPLHF. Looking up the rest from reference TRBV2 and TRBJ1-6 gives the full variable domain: EPEVTQTPSHQVTQMGQEVILRCVPISNHLYFYWYRQILGQKVEFLVSFYNNEISEKSEIFDDQFSVERPDGSNFTLKIRSTKLEDSAMYFCASSMDREGSPLHFGNGTRLTVT.

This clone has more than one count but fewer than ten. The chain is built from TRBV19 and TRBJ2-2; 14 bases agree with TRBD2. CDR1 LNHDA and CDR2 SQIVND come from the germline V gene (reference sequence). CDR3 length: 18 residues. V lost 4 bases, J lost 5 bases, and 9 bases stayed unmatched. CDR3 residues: CASSTPGLAGAGTGELFF. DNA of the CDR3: TGTGCCAGTAGTACTCCGGGACTAGCGGGGGCTGGGACCGGGGAGCTGTTTTTT.

CDR3: CASSPLNSGSTDTQYF. As DNA, the CDR3 is TGTGCCAGCTCACCACTAAATAGCGGAAGCACAGATACGCAGTATTTT. The V call is TRBV18, the J call TRBJ2-3; weak D call: TRBD2 (6 bases). The V gene lost 1 base and the J gene lost 0 bases, with 11 bases spanning the gap. This CDR3 has 16 amino acids. The germline CDR1 and CDR2 sequences are KGHSH and LQKENI.

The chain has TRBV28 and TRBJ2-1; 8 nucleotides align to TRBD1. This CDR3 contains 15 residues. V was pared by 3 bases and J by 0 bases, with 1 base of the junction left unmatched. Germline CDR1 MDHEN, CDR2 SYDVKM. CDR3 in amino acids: CASSFGQGSYNEQFF. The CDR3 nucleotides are TGTGCCAGCAGTTTCGGACAGGGCTCCTACAATGAGCAGTTCTTC. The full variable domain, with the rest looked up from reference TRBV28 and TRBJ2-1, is DVKVTQSSRYLVKRTGEKVFLECVQDMDHENMFWYRQDPGLGLRLIYFSYDVKMKEKGDIPEGYSVSREKKERFSLILESASTNQTSMYLCASSFGQGSYNEQFFGPGTRLTVL.

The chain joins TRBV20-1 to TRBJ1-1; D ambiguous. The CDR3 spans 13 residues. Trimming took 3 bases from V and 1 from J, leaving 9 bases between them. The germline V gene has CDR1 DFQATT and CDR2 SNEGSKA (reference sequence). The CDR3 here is CSASGSKNTEAFF. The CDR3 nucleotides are TGCAGTGCTAGTGGCAGTAAGAACACTGAAGCTTTCTTT.

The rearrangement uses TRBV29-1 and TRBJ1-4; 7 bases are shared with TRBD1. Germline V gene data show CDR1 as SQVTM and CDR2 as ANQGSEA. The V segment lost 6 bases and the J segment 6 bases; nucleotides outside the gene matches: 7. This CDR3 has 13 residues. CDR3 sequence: CSVKSTGDEKLFF. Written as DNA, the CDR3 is TGCAGCGTCAAGTCTACAGGGGATGAAAAACTGTTTTTT.

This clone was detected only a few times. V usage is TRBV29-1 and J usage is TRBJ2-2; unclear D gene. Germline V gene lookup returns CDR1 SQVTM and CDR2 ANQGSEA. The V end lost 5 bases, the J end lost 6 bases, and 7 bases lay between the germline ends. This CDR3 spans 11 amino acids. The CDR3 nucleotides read TGCAGCGTTCAGGTAGCCGGGGAGCTGTTTTTT. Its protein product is CSVQVAGELFF.

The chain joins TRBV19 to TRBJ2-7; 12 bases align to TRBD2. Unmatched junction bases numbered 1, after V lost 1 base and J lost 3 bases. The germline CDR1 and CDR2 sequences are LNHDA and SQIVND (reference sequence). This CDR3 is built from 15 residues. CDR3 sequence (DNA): TGTGCCAGTAGTATAGGACTAGCGGGAGACTACGAGCAGTACTTC. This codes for CASSIGLAGDYEQYF.

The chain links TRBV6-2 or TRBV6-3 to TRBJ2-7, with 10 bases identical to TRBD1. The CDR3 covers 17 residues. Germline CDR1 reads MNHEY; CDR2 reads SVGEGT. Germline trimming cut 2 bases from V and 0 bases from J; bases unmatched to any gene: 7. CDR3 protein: CASSYGSDRGGSYEQYF. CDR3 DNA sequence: TGTGCCAGCAGTTACGGATCGGACAGGGGGGGCTCCTACGAGCAGTACTTC.

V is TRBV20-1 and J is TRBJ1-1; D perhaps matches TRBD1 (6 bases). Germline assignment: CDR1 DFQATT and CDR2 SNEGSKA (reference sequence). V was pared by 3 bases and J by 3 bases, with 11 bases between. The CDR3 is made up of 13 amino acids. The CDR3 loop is CSASGQFDTEAFF. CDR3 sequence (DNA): TGCAGTGCTAGTGGACAGTTTGACACTGAAGCTTTCTTT.

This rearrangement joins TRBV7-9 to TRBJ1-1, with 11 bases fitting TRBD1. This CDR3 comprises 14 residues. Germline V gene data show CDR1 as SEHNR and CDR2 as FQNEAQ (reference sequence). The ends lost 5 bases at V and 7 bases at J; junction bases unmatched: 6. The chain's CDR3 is CASSMDRGLGEAFF. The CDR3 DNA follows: TGTGCCAGCAGCATGGACAGGGGGCTCGGTGAAGCTTTCTTT.

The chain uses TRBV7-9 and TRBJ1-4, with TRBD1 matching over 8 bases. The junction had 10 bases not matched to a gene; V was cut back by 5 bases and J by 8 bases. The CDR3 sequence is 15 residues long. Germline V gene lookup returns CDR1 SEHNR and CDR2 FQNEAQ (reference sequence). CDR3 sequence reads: CASSAPGTGVEKLFF. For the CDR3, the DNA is TGTGCCAGCAGCGCCCCCGGGACAGGAGTCGAAAAACTGTTTTTT. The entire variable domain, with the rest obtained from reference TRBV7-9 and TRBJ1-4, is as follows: DTGVSQNPRHKITKRGQNVTFRCDPISEHNRLYWYRQTLGQGPEFLTYFQNEAQLEKSRLLSDRFSAERPKGSFSTLEIQRTEQGDSAMYLCASSAPGTGVEKLFFGSGTQLSVL.

CDR3 sequence: CASSQEVRERWLFF. DNA for the CDR3: TGCGCCAGCAGCCAAGAGGTCAGAGAGCGGTGGCTGTTTTTT. This sequence joins TRBV4-3 and TRBJ1-4; no reliable D call. V shed 0 bases and J shed 14 bases, with 16 bases lying between them. This CDR3 spans 14 amino acids. Looked up from germline, CDR1 is LGHNA and CDR2 is YSLEER.

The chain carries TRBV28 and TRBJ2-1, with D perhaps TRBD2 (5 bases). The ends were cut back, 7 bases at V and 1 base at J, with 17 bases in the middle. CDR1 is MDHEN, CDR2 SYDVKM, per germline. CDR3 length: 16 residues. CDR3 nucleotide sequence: TGTGCCAGCAACGCGCGGAGGTCGGCTTCCTACAATGAGCAGTTCTTC. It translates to CASNARRSASYNEQFF.

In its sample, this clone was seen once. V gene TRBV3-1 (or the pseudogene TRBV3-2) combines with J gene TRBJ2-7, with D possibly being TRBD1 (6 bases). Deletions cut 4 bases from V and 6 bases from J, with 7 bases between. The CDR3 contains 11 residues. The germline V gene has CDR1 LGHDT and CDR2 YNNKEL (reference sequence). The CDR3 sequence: CASSLRGEQYF. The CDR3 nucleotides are TGTGCCAGCAGCCTCAGGGGCGAGCAGTACTTC.

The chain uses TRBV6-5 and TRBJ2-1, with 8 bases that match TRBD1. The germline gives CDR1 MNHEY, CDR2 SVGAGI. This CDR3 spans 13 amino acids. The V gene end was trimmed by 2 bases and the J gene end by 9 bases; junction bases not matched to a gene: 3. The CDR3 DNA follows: TGTGCCAGCAGTTACAACAGGGGGAGTGAGCAGTTCTTC. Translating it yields CASSYNRGSEQFF.

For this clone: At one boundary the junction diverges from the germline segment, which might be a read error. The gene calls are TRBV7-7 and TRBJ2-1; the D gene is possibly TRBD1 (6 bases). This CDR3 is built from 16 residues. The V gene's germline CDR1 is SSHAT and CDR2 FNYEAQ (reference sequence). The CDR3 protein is CASSPGLGQAYNEQFF. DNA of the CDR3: TGTGCTAGCAGCCCCGGATTGGGACAAGCTTACAATGAGCAGTTCTTC. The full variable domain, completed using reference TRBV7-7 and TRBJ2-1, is GAGVSQSPRYKVTKRGQDVTLRCDPISSHATLYWYQQALGQGPEFLTYFNYEAQPDKSGLPSDRFSAERPEGSISTLTIQRTEQRDSAMYRCASSPGLGQAYNEQFFGPGTRLTVL.